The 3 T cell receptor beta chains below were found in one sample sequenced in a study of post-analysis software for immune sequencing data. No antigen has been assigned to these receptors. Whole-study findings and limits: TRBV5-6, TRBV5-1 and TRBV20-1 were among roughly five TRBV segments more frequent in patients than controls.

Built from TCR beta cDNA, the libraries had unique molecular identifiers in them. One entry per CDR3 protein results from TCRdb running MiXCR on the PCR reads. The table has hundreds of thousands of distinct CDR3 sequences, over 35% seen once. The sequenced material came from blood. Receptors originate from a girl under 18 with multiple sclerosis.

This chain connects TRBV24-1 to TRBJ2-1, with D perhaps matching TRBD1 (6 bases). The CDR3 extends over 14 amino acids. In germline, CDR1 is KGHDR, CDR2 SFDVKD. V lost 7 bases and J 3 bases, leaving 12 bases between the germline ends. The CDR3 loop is CATRGGQNYNEQFF. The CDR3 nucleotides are TGTGCCACCAGAGGTGGACAGAACTACAATGAGCAGTTCTTC.

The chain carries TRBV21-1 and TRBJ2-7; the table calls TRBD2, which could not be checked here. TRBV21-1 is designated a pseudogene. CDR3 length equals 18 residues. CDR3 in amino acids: CASSTFTSGLAGPCEQYF. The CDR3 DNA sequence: TGTGCCAGCAGCACCTTCACATCGGGGCTAGCGGGACCTTGCGAGCAGTACTTC.

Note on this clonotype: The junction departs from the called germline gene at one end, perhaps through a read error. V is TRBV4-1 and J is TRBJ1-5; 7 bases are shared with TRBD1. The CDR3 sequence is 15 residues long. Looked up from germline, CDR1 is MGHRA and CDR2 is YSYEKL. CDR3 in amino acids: CAGSRLGGSNQPQHF. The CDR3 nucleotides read TGCGCCGGCAGCCGATTAGGGGGCAGCAATCAGCCCCAGCATTTT.